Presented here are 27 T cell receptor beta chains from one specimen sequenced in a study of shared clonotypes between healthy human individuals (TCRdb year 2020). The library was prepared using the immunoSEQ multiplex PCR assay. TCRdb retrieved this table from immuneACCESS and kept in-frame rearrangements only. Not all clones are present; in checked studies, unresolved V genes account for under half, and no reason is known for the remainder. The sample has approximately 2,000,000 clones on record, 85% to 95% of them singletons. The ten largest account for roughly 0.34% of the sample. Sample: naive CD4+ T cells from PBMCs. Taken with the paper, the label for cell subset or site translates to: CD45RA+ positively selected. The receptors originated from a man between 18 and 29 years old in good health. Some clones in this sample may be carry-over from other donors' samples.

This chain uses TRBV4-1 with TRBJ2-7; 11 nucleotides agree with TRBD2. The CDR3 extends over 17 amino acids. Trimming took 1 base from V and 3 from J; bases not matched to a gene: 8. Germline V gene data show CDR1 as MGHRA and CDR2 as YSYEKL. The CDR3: CASSQAPGLAVHYEQYF. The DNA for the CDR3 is TGCGCCAGCAGCCAAGCTCCGGGACTAGCGGTACACTACGAGCAGTACTTC.

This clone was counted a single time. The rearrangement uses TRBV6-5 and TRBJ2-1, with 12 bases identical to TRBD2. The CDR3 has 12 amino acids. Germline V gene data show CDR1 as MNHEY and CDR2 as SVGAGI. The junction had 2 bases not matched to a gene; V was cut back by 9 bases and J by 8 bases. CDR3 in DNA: TGTGCCAGTAGACTAGCGGGAGATGAGCAGTTCTTC. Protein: CASRLAGDEQFF.

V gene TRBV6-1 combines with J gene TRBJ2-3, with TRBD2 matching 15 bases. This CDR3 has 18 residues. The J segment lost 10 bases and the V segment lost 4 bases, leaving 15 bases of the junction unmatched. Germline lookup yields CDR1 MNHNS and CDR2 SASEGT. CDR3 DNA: TGTGCCAGCAGTGCAACCGTTACTGGGACTAGCGGGAGGAGCGCGCAGTATTTT. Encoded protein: CASSATVTGTSGRSAQYF.

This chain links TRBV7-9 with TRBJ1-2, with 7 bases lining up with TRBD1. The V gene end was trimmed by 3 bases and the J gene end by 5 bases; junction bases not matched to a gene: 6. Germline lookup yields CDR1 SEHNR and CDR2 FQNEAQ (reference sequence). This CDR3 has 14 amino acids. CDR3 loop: CASSLAAGGYGYTF. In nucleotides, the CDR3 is TGTGCCAGCAGCTTGGCCGCAGGGGGGTATGGCTACACCTTC.

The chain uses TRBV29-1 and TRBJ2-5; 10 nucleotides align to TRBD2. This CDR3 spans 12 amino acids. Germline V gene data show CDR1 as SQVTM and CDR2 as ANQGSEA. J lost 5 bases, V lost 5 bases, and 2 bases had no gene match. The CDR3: CSVFSGRETQYF. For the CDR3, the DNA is TGCAGCGTTTTTAGCGGGAGGGAGACCCAGTACTTC.

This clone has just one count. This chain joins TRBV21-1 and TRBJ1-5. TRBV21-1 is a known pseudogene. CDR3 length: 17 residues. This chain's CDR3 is CASSKGRVGRSNQPQHF. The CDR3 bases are TGTGCCAGCAGCAAAGGTAGGGTCGGGAGAAGCAATCAGCCCCAGCATTTT.

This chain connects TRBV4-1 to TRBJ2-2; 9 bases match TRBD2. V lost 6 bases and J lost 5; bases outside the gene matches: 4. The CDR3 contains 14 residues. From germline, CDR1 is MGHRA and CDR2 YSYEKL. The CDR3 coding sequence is TGCGCCAGCAGGAGGACTAGCGATACCGGGGAGCTGTTTTTT. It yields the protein CASRRTSDTGELFF.

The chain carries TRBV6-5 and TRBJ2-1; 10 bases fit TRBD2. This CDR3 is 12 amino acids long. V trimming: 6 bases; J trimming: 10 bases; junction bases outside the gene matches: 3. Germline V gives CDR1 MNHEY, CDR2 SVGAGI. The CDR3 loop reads CASSQLAGEQFF. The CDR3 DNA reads TGTGCCAGCAGCCAACTAGCGGGGGAGCAGTTCTTC.

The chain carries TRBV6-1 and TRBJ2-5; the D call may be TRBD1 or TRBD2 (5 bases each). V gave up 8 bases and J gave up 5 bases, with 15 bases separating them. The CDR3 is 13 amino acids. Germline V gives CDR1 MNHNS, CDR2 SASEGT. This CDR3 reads CASRTEGSETQYF. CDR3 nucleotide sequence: TGTGCCAGCCGTACTGAGGGGAGTGAGACCCAGTACTTC.

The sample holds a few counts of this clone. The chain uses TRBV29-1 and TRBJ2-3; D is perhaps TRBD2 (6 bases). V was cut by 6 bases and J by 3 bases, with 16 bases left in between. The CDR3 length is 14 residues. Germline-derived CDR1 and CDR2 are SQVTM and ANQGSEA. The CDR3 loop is CSVVRGRQTDTQYF. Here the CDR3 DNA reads TGCAGCGTCGTCCGGGGGAGACAGACAGATACGCAGTATTTT.

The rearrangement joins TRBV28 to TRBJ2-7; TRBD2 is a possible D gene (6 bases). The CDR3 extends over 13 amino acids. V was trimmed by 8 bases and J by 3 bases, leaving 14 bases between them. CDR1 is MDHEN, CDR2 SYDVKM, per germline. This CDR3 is CASRIGTLYEQYF. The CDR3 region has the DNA TGTGCCAGCCGTATCGGGACTCTCTACGAGCAGTACTTC.

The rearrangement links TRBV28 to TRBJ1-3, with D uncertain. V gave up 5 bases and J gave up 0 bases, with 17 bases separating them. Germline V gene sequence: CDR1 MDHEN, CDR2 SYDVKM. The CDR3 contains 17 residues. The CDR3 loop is CASSTPGLDISGNTIYF. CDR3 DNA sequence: TGTGCCAGCAGTACTCCGGGTCTCGACATCTCTGGAAACACCATATATTTT.

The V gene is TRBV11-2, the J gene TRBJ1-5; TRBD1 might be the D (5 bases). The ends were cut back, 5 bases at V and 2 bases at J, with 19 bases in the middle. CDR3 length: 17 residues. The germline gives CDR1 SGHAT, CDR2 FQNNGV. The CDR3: CASSLGTGENGNQPQHF. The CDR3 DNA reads TGTGCCAGCAGCCTCGGGACGGGAGAGAATGGCAATCAGCCCCAGCATTTT.

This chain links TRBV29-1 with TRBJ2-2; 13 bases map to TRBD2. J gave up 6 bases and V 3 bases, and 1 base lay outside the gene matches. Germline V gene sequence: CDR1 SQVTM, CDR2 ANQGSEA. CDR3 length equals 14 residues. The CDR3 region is CSVDGLAGAGELFF. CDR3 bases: TGCAGCGTTGATGGACTAGCGGGAGCCGGGGAGCTGTTTTTT.

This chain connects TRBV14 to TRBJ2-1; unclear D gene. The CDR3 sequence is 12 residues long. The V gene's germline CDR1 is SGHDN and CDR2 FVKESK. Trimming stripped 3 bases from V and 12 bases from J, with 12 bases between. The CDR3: CASSHAPTMQFF. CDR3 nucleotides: TGTGCCAGCAGCCACGCGCCCACAATGCAGTTCTTC.

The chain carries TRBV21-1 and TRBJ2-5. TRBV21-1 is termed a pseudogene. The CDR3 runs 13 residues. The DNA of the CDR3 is TGTGCCAGCAGCAAAGTCGTCACCGTAACCCAGTACTTC. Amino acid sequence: CASSKVVTVTQYF.

The CDR3 bases are TGTGCCAGCAGTTTACTGGCTAGGGCCGGGGAGCTGTTTTTT. It is translated as CASSLLARAGELFF. The V call is TRBV27, the J call TRBJ2-2; no clear D gene. Germline-derived CDR1 and CDR2 are MNHEY and SMNVEV (reference sequence). Between the trimmed V and J ends, which lost 2 bases and 6 bases, there was a span of 10 bases. This CDR3 has 14 amino acids.

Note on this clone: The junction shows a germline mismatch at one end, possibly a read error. This CDR3 reads CASKAPPGIQPQHF. The CDR3 DNA sequence: TGTGCTAGCAAGGCCCCCCCGGGTATTCAGCCCCAGCATTTT. This chain uses TRBV2 with TRBJ1-5; D gene uncertain. The CDR3 has 14 amino acids. Germline V gene sequence: CDR1 SNHLY, CDR2 FYNNEI.

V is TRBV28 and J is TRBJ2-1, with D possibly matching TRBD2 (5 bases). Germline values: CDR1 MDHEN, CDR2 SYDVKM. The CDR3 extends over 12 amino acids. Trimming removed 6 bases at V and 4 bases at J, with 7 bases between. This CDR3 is CASRAVYNEQFF. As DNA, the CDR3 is TGTGCCAGCAGAGCGGTATACAATGAGCAGTTCTTC.

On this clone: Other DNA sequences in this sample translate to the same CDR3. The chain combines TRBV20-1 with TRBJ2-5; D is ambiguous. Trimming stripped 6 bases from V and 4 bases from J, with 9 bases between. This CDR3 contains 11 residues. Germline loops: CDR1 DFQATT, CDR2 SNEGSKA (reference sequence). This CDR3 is CSARTGETQYF. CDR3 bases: TGCAGTGCCCGTACGGGAGAGACCCAGTACTTC.

The CDR3 nucleotides are TGTGCCAGCAGTGACCAGGACAGGAGCACAGATACGCAGTATTTT. Translating it yields CASSDQDRSTDTQYF. V is TRBV6-4 and J is TRBJ2-3; 7 nucleotides align to TRBD1. This CDR3 is built from 15 residues. The V and J ends lost 2 bases and 0 bases, in that order; junction bases with no gene match: 2. Germline V lookup: CDR1 MRHNA, CDR2 SNTAGT.

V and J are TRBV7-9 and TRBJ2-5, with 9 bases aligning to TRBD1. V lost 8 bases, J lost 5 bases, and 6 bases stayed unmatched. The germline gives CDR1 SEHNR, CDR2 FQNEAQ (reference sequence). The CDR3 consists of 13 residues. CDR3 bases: TGTGCCAGCGGAAACAGGGGGCAGGAGACCCAGTACTTC. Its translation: CASGNRGQETQYF.

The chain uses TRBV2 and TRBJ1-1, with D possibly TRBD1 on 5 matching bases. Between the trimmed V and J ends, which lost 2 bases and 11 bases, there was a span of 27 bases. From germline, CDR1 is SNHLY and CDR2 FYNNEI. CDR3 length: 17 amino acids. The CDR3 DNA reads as TGTGCCAGCAGTGAAATGCCACCCGGGACCGCCACCTCCGAGGCTTTCTTT. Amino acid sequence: CASSEMPPGTATSEAFF.

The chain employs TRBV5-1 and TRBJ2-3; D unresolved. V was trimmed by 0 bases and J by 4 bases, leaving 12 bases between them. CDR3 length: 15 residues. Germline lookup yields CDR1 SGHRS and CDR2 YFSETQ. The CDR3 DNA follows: TGCGCCAGCAGCTTGGGGGCCATGGCCCCAGATACGCAGTATTTT. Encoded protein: CASSLGAMAPDTQYF.

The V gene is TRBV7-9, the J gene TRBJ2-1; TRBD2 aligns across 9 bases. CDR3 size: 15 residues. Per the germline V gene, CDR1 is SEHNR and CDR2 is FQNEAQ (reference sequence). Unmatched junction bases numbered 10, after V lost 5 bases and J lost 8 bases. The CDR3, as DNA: TGTGCCAGCAGCCCACGGGCTAGCGGGAAGGATGAGCAGTTCTTC. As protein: CASSPRASGKDEQFF.

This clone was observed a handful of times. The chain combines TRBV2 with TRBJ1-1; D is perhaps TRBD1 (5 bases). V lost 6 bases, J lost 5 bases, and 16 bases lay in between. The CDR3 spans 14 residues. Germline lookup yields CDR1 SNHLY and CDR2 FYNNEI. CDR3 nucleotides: TGTGCCAGCAGCGGTCCCCTCAGGGCAACTGAAGCTTTCTTT. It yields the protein CASSGPLRATEAFF.

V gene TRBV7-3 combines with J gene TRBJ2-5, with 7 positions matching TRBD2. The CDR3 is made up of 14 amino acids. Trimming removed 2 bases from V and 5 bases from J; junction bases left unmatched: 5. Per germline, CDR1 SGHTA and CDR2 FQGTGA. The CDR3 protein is CASSLSPAGETQYF. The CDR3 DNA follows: TGTGCCAGCAGCTTATCCCCAGCGGGGGAGACCCAGTACTTC.